The clone carrying this T cell receptor (beta chain) was recorded once. Germline CDR1 and CDR2: ENHRY and SYGVKD. V lost 6 bases, J lost 3 bases, and 9 bases lay in between. The CDR3 is made up of 13 amino acids. This record comes from a study of blood T cell repertoires in COVID-19. Across the whole study: Specimens from acute and convalescent COVID-19 originated in the United States, Italy and Spain. T cells, B-cell-depleted T cells, or PBMCs supplied cDNA or gDNA.

Authors' methods: Amplification from reference gene primers served as the basis for estimated nucleated cell counts. TCRdb's copy holds only in-frame clones and misses some; the assay was immunoSEQ multiplex PCR. From that table come the V and J calls and clone size; the DNA was used to work out D and trimming. This sample has 200,000 to 300,000 clones, with about nine tenths found just once. Specimen: PBMCs or T cells enriched from blood (not recorded which). The clonotype originates from a woman in her twenties or thirties with acute COVID-19. This chain joins TRBV10-3 and TRBJ1-5; no clear D gene. The DNA of the CDR3 is TGTGCCATCAGGGCAACGAACAATCAGCCCCAGCATTTT. Amino acids: CAIRATNNQPQHF.